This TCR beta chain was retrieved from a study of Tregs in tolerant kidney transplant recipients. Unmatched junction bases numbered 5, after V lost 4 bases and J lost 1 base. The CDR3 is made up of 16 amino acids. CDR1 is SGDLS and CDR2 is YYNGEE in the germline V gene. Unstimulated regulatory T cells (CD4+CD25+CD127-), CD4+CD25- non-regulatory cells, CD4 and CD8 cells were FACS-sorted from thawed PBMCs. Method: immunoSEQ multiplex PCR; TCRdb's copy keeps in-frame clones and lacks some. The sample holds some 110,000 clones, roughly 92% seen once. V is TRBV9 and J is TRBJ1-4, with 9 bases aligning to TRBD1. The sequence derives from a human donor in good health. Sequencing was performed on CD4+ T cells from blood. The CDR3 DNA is TGTGCCAGCAGCCCATGGACAGGGGTAACTAATGAAAAACTGTTTTTT. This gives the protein CASSPWTGVTNEKLFF. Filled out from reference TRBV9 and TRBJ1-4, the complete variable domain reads DSGVTQTPKHLITATGQRVTLRCSPRSGDLSVYWYQQSLDQGLQFLIQYYNGEERAKGNILERFSAQQFPDLHSELNLSSLELGDSALYFCASSPWTGVTNEKLFFGSGTQLSVL.